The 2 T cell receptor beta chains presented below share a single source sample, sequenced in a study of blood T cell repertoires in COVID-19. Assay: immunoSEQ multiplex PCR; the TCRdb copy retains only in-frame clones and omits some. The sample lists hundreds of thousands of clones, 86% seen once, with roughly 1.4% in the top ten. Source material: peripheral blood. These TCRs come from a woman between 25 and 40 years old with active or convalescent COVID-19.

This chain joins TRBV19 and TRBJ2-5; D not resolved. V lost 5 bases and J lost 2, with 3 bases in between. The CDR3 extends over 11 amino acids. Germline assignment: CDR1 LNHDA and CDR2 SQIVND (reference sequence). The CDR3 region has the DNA TGTGCCAGTAGTCTTCAAGAGACCCAGTACTTC. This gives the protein CASSLQETQYF.

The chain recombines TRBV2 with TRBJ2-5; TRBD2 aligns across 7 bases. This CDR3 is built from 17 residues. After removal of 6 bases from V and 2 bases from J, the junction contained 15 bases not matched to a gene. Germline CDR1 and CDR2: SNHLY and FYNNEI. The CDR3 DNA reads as TGTGCCAGCAGAAAATCCTGGGAGGGGCGACCACAAGAGACCCAGTACTTC. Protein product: CASRKSWEGRPQETQYF.